Below are 17 T cell receptor beta chains sequenced from a single sample in a study of identical twins. TCRdb called the 5' RACE reads again in MiXCR, with one record for every CDR3 protein. The sample yields under 450,000 distinct CDR3 sequences, about a fifth seen once. Sequencing was done on a sample of naive T cells sorted from blood. These receptors all come from a man aged 50 to 59 in good health.

This clonotype was picked up a small number of times. The chain couples TRBV5-5 to TRBJ2-3, with D perhaps being TRBD1 or TRBD2 (5 bases each). The CDR3 length is 13 residues. The ends were cut back, 0 bases at V and 12 bases at J, with 14 bases in the middle. The germline V gene encodes CDR1 SGHKS and CDR2 YYEKEE (reference sequence). The CDR3 nucleotides are TGTGCCAGCAGCTTGGGGGGGACGGGCCCTCAGTATTTT. This encodes CASSLGGTGPQYF.

J is TRBJ1-2 and V is TRBV20-1; no clear D gene. The CDR3 covers 16 residues. From germline, CDR1 is DFQATT and CDR2 SNEGSKA (reference sequence). V dropped 0 bases and J dropped 5 bases, with 19 bases sitting between them. The chain's CDR3 is CSARDGGGGFGYGYTF. CDR3 coding DNA: TGCAGTGCTAGAGATGGAGGTGGAGGGTTTGGGTATGGCTACACCTTC.

This clonotype occurred many times. The chain recombines TRBV29-1 with TRBJ2-1; D unresolved. Between the trimmed V and J ends, which lost 3 bases and 6 bases, there was a span of 6 bases. Per the germline V gene, CDR1 is SQVTM and CDR2 is ANQGSEA. This CDR3 has 11 residues. Written as DNA, the CDR3 is TGCAGCGTTGACAGCTTCAATGAGCAGTTCTTC. Protein: CSVDSFNEQFF.

This clonotype was found many times. V and J are TRBV5-1 and TRBJ2-2, with D hard to call. The CDR3 loop spans 15 amino acids. The germline gives CDR1 SGHRS, CDR2 YFSETQ. Deletions cut 0 bases from V and 1 base from J, with 7 bases between. The CDR3 bases are TGCGCCAGCAGCTTGGGGCTTCGGAACACCGGGGAGCTGTTTTTT. Its translation is CASSLGLRNTGELFF.

J is TRBJ2-1 and V is TRBV25-1; D perhaps matches TRBD2 (5 bases). The V end lost 6 bases, the J end lost 3 bases, and 12 bases lay between the germline ends. Looked up from germline, CDR1 is MGHDK and CDR2 is SYGVNS. This CDR3 is 14 amino acids long. CDR3 nucleotides: TGTGCCAGCAGCGAGACCGGGATCTACAATGAGCAGTTCTTC. It codes for CASSETGIYNEQFF.

This clonotype was observed at least ten times. The chain joins TRBV6-5 to TRBJ1-3, with no clear D. CDR3 size: 15 residues. V lost 0 bases and J lost 0, with 6 bases in between. Per the germline V gene, CDR1 is MNHEY and CDR2 is SVGAGI. The CDR3 protein is CASSYSPRSGNTIYF. As DNA, the CDR3 is TGTGCCAGCAGTTACTCCCCTCGCTCTGGAAACACCATATATTTT.

This clonotype was seen only a few times. CDR3: CSVAPGQGTGEQYF. In nucleotides, the CDR3 is TGCAGTGTCGCGCCGGGACAGGGAACAGGCGAGCAGTACTTC. The chain employs TRBV20-1 and TRBJ2-7, with TRBD1 identical over 9 bases. Unmatched junction bases numbered 13, after V lost 7 bases and J lost 6 bases. CDR1 and CDR2 (germline): DFQATT, SNEGSKA (reference sequence). The CDR3 is 14 amino acids.

This clonotype was observed many times. J is TRBJ2-1 and V is TRBV7-2, with 10 bases matching TRBD2. The CDR3 is 17 residues long. With 5 bases clipped from V and 6 bases from J, the junction kept 13 bases outside the gene matches. Germline assignment: CDR1 SGHTA and CDR2 FQGNSA. Here the CDR3 reads CASSGTVAGGSVNEQFF. The CDR3 coding sequence is TGTGCCAGCAGCGGGACAGTAGCGGGGGGAAGTGTCAATGAGCAGTTCTTC. Combining the CDR3 with reference TRBV7-2 and TRBJ2-1 gives the whole variable domain GAGVSQSPSNKVTEKGKDVELRCDPISGHTALYWYRQSLGQGLEFLIYFQGNSAPDKSGLPSDRFSAERTGGSVSTLTIQRTQQEDSAVYLCASSGTVAGGSVNEQFFGPGTRLTVL.

The rearrangement uses TRBV7-3 and TRBJ2-1, with a weak D call TRBD2 (6 bases). The CDR3 has 14 residues. The V end lost 2 bases, the J end lost 8 bases, and 13 bases lay between the germline ends. Germline V gene lookup returns CDR1 SGHTA and CDR2 FQGTGA. CDR3 DNA sequence: TGTGCCAGCAGCTTAGGGGCTAGCGTTGATGAGCAGTTCTTC. This sequence encodes CASSLGASVDEQFF.

This clonotype was counted only a few times. The chain couples TRBV11-2 to TRBJ2-1; D not resolved. V lost 0 bases to trimming and J lost 9 bases, with 6 bases between them. This CDR3 is built from 12 residues. Per the germline V gene, CDR1 is SGHAT and CDR2 is FQNNGV. CDR3 DNA: TGTGCCAGCAGCTTAGATGTGAGTGAGCAGTTCTTC. Translating gives CASSLDVSEQFF.

The genes are TRBV6-2 or TRBV6-3 and TRBJ2-5; D ambiguous. The germline CDR1 and CDR2 sequences are MNHEY and SVGEGT. The germline V and J ends were trimmed by 7 bases and 5 bases, with 14 bases remaining between them. The CDR3 consists of 13 residues. DNA of the CDR3: TGTGCCAGCATGGACCCGGGCCGGGAGACCCAGTACTTC. Amino acids: CASMDPGRETQYF.

This clonotype appeared a few times. The V gene is TRBV7-2, the J gene TRBJ2-5, with 10 bases lining up with TRBD2. Germline-derived CDR1 and CDR2 are SGHTA and FQGNSA. The ends lost 1 base at V and 5 bases at J; junction bases unmatched: 7. CDR3 length: 16 amino acids. CDR3 coding DNA: TGTGCCAGCAGCTTAGATAGTCTAGCGGGAGTGGAGACCCAGTACTTC. Amino acid sequence: CASSLDSLAGVETQYF.

The chain employs TRBV30 and TRBJ2-1; tentative D call: TRBD1 (5 bases). Germline V CDR1 and CDR2: GTSNPN, SVGIG (reference sequence). The CDR3 sequence is 13 residues long. V lost 3 bases and J 5 bases, leaving 11 bases between the germline ends. The CDR3 sequence: CAWRGRDHNEQFF. The CDR3 nucleotides read TGTGCCTGGAGAGGCAGGGATCACAATGAGCAGTTCTTC.

In this sample, this clonotype turned up many times. This chain joins TRBV11-2 and TRBJ1-1; D not resolved. Germline V gene lookup returns CDR1 SGHAT and CDR2 FQNNGV. With 2 bases removed from V and 6 bases from J, the gap between germline ends came to 7 bases. The CDR3 has 12 amino acids. The CDR3 nucleotides are TGTGCCAGCAGCTTAAGTATTCCTGAAGCTTTCTTT. Translation: CASSLSIPEAFF. Supplemented by reference TRBV11-2 and TRBJ1-1, the full variable domain reads EAGVAQSPRYKIIEKRQSVAFWCNPISGHATLYWYQQILGQGPKLLIQFQNNGVVDDSQLPKDRFSAERLKGVDSTLKIQPAKLEDSAVYLCASSLSIPEAFFGQGTRLTVV.

This chain joins TRBV29-1 and TRBJ2-2; 8 bases agree with TRBD1. Germline lookup yields CDR1 SQVTM and CDR2 ANQGSEA. There are 13 residues in the CDR3. The junction had 1 base not matched to a gene; V was cut back by 7 bases and J by 0 bases. CDR3 residues: CSADRANTGELFF. DNA for the CDR3: TGCAGCGCGGACAGGGCGAACACCGGGGAGCTGTTTTTT.

This clonotype was detected many times. This chain links TRBV6-4 with TRBJ1-1; no clear D gene. V gave up 4 bases and J gave up 5 bases, with 11 bases separating them. CDR3 size: 13 residues. CDR1 is MRHNA and CDR2 is SNTAGT in the germline V gene. The CDR3 nucleotides read TGTGCCAGCAGTGGTGAGGTTGGTACTGAAGCTTTCTTT. Protein product: CASSGEVGTEAFF.

Only a few counts were recorded for this clonotype. This CDR3 reads CASSYFGGGSEQYF. Here the CDR3 DNA reads TGTGCCAGCAGTTATTTCGGCGGAGGGAGTGAGCAGTACTTC. The chain employs TRBV28 and TRBJ2-7; tentatively, D is TRBD2 (6 bases). CDR1 MDHEN and CDR2 SYDVKM come from the germline V gene. Trimming cost V 4 bases and J 7 bases, with 17 bases left between them. The CDR3 is made up of 14 amino acids.